These 21 T cell receptor beta chains were all obtained from the same sample, sequenced in a study of siplizumab effects on memory and regulatory T cells. The table came from immunoSEQ multiplex PCR; TCRdb's copy has only in-frame clones and leaves some out. The profile covers approximately 94,000 clones, with approximately 96% appearing a single time and approximately 0.031% taken by the ten largest. Material for sequencing was naive CD4+ T cells sorted from blood. Receptors originate from a human donor in good health.

The V and J genes are TRBV4-2 and TRBJ2-7; no reliable D call. The CDR3 consists of 15 residues. V was cut by 1 base and J by 4 bases, with 14 bases left in between. Per the germline V gene, CDR1 is LGHNA and CDR2 is YNFKEQ. CDR3 protein: CASSQGPGEQYEQYF. The CDR3 nucleotides are TGTGCCAGCAGCCAAGGGCCTGGGGAACAGTACGAGCAGTACTTC.

The chain carries TRBV21-1 and TRBJ2-7. TRBV21-1 is listed as a pseudogene. This CDR3 region has 14 residues. The CDR3 nucleotides are TGTGCCAGCACCAATTCCGACCCACACCACGAGCAGTACTTC. It codes for CASTNSDPHHEQYF.

The rearrangement joins TRBV7-9 to TRBJ2-7; no clear D gene. Trimming left V 3 bases short and J 4 bases short, with 7 bases between. The CDR3 has 12 residues. Looked up from germline, CDR1 is SEHNR and CDR2 is FQNEAQ (reference sequence). CDR3 sequence (DNA): TGTGCCAGCAGCTTGGTGGGGTACGAGCAGTACTTC. This codes for CASSLVGYEQYF.

V and J are TRBV6-5 and TRBJ2-5, with 12 positions matching TRBD2. Germline loops: CDR1 MNHEY, CDR2 SVGAGI. The CDR3 contains 15 residues. The junction had 6 bases not matched to a gene; V was cut back by 5 bases and J by 5 bases. CDR3 sequence reads: CASSNLAGGLETQYF. The DNA for the CDR3 is TGTGCCAGCAGTAACCTAGCGGGGGGGCTGGAGACCCAGTACTTC.

The gene calls are TRBV19 and TRBJ2-7; a weak D match, TRBD1 (6 bases). Germline CDR1 reads LNHDA; CDR2 reads SQIVND (reference sequence). This CDR3 spans 13 amino acids. V shed 6 bases and J shed 3 bases, with 12 bases lying between them. CDR3 nucleotides: TGTGCCAGTAGCCAACAGGGCGTCTACGAGCAGTACTTC. Protein product: CASSQQGVYEQYF. The variable domain in full, with the rest retrieved from reference TRBV19 and TRBJ2-7, is DGGITQSPKYLFRKEGQNVTLSCEQNLNHDAMYWYRQDPGQGLRLIYYSQIVNDFQKGDIAEGYSVSREKKESFPLTVTSAQKNPTAFYLCASSQQGVYEQYFGPGTRLTVT.

The chain recombines TRBV4-3 with TRBJ1-6; no reliable D call. Germline CDR1 is LGHNA and CDR2 is YSLEER. Trimming stripped 3 bases from V and 11 bases from J, with 14 bases between. The CDR3 is 14 amino acids. DNA of the CDR3: TGCGCCAGCAGCCATGAGCTCACTGATCCACCCCTCCACTTT. Its protein product is CASSHELTDPPLHF.

This chain uses TRBV21-1 with TRBJ2-7; the D call TRBD1 from the table was never checked on the DNA. TRBV21-1 is a pseudogene segment. The CDR3 has 16 residues. This CDR3 is CASSTEPGQGSYEQYF. The CDR3 DNA sequence: TGTGCCAGCAGCACAGAACCGGGACAGGGGTCCTACGAGCAGTACTTC.

The chain joins TRBV2 to TRBJ2-5, with 11 bases aligning to TRBD2. Looked up from germline, CDR1 is SNHLY and CDR2 is FYNNEI. V shed 11 bases and J 2 bases; nucleotides not matched to a gene: 4. This CDR3 is 13 amino acids long. For the CDR3, the DNA is TGTGCCTTCCGACTAGCGGGGCAAGAGACCCAGTACTTC. This sequence encodes CAFRLAGQETQYF.

The chain employs TRBV5-1 and TRBJ1-2; D not resolved. The CDR3 runs 16 residues. The V end was cut by 4 bases, the J end by 4 bases, with 20 bases between. Per germline, CDR1 SGHRS and CDR2 YFSETQ. DNA of the CDR3: TGCGCCAGCAGCCTTGGGTTAGTAATTCTAGGCTATGGCTACACCTTC. It translates to CASSLGLVILGYGYTF.

This clone was recorded once. This rearrangement joins TRBV18 to TRBJ2-3, with TRBD2 matching over 7 bases. This CDR3 region has 14 residues. Germline V gene sequence: CDR1 KGHSH, CDR2 LQKENI. With 3 bases clipped from V and 3 bases from J, the junction kept 3 bases outside the gene matches. CDR3 bases: TGTGCCAGCTCACCGACCGGGGGGACAGATACGCAGTATTTT. It is translated as CASSPTGGTDTQYF.

J is TRBJ1-3 and V is TRBV5-1; D remains unclear. The CDR3 loop spans 13 amino acids. Germline V CDR1 and CDR2: SGHRS, YFSETQ. The V end lost 1 base, the J end lost 4 bases, and 6 bases lay between the germline ends. CDR3 nucleotide sequence: TGCGCCAGCAGCTTGCAAAAGGGAAACACCATATATTTT. The encoded protein is CASSLQKGNTIYF.

V gene TRBV23-1 combines with J gene TRBJ2-6; 14 nucleotides agree with TRBD2. TRBV23-1 is filed as an ORF, its function uncertain. The CDR3 consists of 22 residues. The V segment lost 2 bases and the J segment 0 bases; nucleotides outside the gene matches: 12. CDR3 region: CASSQPGLAGALPLSGANVLTF. DNA of the CDR3: TGCGCCAGCAGTCAACCGGGACTAGCGGGGGCCCTCCCCCTCTCTGGGGCCAACGTCCTGACTTTC.

This clone came up once. The J gene is TRBJ2-3, the V gene TRBV15, with 8 positions matching TRBD1. The trim removed 3 bases at V and 2 bases at J, leaving 7 bases unmatched. This CDR3 spans 16 amino acids. Germline V gene lookup returns CDR1 LNHNV and CDR2 YYDKDF (reference sequence). The CDR3: CATSSGRGRPTDTQYF. The CDR3 nucleotides are TGTGCCACCAGCAGTGGCAGGGGGCGCCCCACAGATACGCAGTATTTT.

This clone was seen once. This chain connects TRBV6-1 to TRBJ1-2; maybe TRBD1 (6 bases). The germline V gene encodes CDR1 MNHNS and CDR2 SASEGT. The length of the CDR3 is 15 residues. V gave up 3 bases and J gave up 3 bases, with 14 bases separating them. CDR3 sequence (DNA): TGTGCCAGCAGTGATCAGGGGAGGGGCTACTATGGCTACACCTTC. Its translation: CASSDQGRGYYGYTF.

This chain connects TRBV10-3 to TRBJ1-2, with D tentatively TRBD1 (5 bases). Trimming took off 2 bases at V and 5 bases at J, with 6 bases between the two ends. CDR1 is ENHRY and CDR2 is SYGVKD in the germline V gene. The CDR3 covers 12 residues. The CDR3 nucleotides are TGTGCCATCAGTGAGGACAGATATGGCTACACCTTC. Encoded protein: CAISEDRYGYTF.

The rearrangement joins TRBV7-9 to TRBJ1-2; D is possibly TRBD1 (6 bases). V lost 1 base and J 8 bases, leaving 14 bases between the germline ends. Germline V gives CDR1 SEHNR, CDR2 FQNEAQ (reference sequence). This CDR3 is built from 14 residues. CDR3 protein: CASSLGSGEAGYTF. Here the CDR3 DNA reads TGTGCCAGCAGCTTAGGGTCAGGGGAAGCGGGCTACACCTTC.

J is TRBJ1-2 and V is TRBV20-1; TRBD1 agrees at 8 bases. The V gene's germline CDR1 is DFQATT and CDR2 SNEGSKA (reference sequence). The CDR3 sequence is 11 residues long. J was trimmed by 7 bases and V by 4 bases; bases with no gene match: 2. The CDR3 nucleotides read TGCAGTGCTACAGGGGGCAGTGGCTACACCTTC. It encodes CSATGGSGYTF.

This chain uses TRBV9 with TRBJ1-3; D remains unclear. The germline V gene has CDR1 SGDLS and CDR2 YYNGEE. The V gene lost 3 bases and the J gene lost 0 bases, with 7 bases spanning the gap. The CDR3 totals 14 residues. CDR3: CASSASSSGNTIYF. In DNA form, the CDR3 reads TGTGCCAGCAGCGCTTCCTCCTCTGGAAACACCATATATTTT. The whole variable domain, filled in from reference TRBV9 and TRBJ1-3, reads DSGVTQTPKHLITATGQRVTLRCSPRSGDLSVYWYQQSLDQGLQFLIQYYNGEERAKGNILERFSAQQFPDLHSELNLSSLELGDSALYFCASSASSSGNTIYFGEGSWLTVV.

The chain uses TRBV6-4 and TRBJ1-2; D is possibly TRBD1 (6 bases). The germline CDR1 and CDR2 sequences are MRHNA and SNTAGT. This CDR3 spans 14 amino acids. V lost 6 bases to trimming and J lost 1 base, with 12 bases between them. DNA of the CDR3: TGTGCCAGCAGGCCCGGGGGCATTAACTATGGCTACACCTTC. Encoded protein: CASRPGGINYGYTF.

The chain has TRBV5-1 and TRBJ2-4, with TRBD2 identical over 8 bases. This CDR3 has 17 amino acids. The V gene end was trimmed by 4 bases and the J gene end by 1 base; junction bases not matched to a gene: 10. Germline V CDR1 and CDR2: SGHRS, YFSETQ. CDR3 sequence (DNA): TGCGCCAGCAGCATAGGACTAGCCGAGGGGGCCAAAAACATTCAGTACTTC. Its translation: CASSIGLAEGAKNIQYF.

The rearrangement joins TRBV5-1 to TRBJ2-5, with D possibly TRBD1 on 6 matching bases. Germline values: CDR1 SGHRS, CDR2 YFSETQ. The CDR3 is 13 amino acids. V was shortened by 3 bases and J by 2 bases, with 8 bases between the two germline ends. The CDR3 protein is CASSYGQQETQYF. The CDR3 nucleotides read TGCGCCAGCAGCTATGGACAGCAAGAGACCCAGTACTTC.